The rows below give T cell receptor beta chains drawn from one sample of a study of control samples from healthy donors and cancer patients. This table comes from immunoSEQ multiplex PCR, and its TCRdb copy is limited to in-frame clones, with some not included. The sample contains 150,000 to 200,000 clones, roughly nine tenths of which appear only once. Input material: blood. The source is a man aged 25-40 years in good health. CDR3s include the opening cysteine and the closing phenylalanine or tryptophan. D genes are given only for firm matches. Not all rows give a size; the values are once, few, many and, for expanded clones, a class.

CDR3aa,CDR3nt,len,abundance,d_gene,v_gene,j_gene
CASSSPGQGFWPPYNEQFF,TGTGCCAGCAGTTCCCCGGGACAGGGGTTCTGGCCCCCCTACAATGAGCAGTTCTTC,19,NA,TRBD1,TRBV6-2/TRBV6-3,TRBJ2-1
CAWTRTGIYEQYF,TGTGCCTGGACCCGGACAGGGATCTACGAGCAGTACTTC,13,once,TRBD1,TRBV30,TRBJ2-7
CASSNLGGAGANVLTF,TGTGCCAGCAGCAATTTGGGGGGCGCTGGGGCCAACGTCCTGACTTTC,16,once,NA,TRBV11-3,TRBJ2-6
CATSRDQYTGELFF,TGTGCCACCAGCCGGGACCAATACACCGGGGAGCTGTTTTTT,14,NA,NA,TRBV24-1,TRBJ2-2
CASSGVGLYEQFF,TGTGCCAGCAGCGGGGTCGGCCTCTATGAGCAGTTCTTC,13,NA,NA,TRBV9,TRBJ2-1
CASSLLPPPLNEQFF,TGTGCCAGCAGTTTATTACCACCGCCCCTCAATGAGCAGTTCTTC,15,NA,NA,TRBV27,TRBJ2-1
CASSFAPTGLDGYTF,TGCGCCAGCAGCTTCGCCCCGACGGGGTTGGATGGCTACACCTTC,15,NA,NA,TRBV5-1,TRBJ1-2
CASSLTGGFSGNTIYF,TGTGCCAGCAGTTTAACGGGGGGCTTCTCTGGAAACACCATATATTTT,16,NA,NA,TRBV27,TRBJ1-3
CASSPGLAGGPFPNEQFF,TGTGCCAGCAGTCCCGGACTAGCGGGAGGGCCGTTCCCCAATGAGCAGTTCTTC,18,NA,TRBD2,TRBV5-4,TRBJ2-1
CAWRHSTGVAFF,TGTGCCTGGAGACACTCGACAGGGGTGGCTTTCTTT,12,NA,TRBD1,TRBV30,TRBJ1-1
CASTSGGPIEDNEQFF,TGTGCCAGTACCAGCGGGGGGCCGATAGAAGACAATGAGCAGTTCTTC,16,NA,TRBD2,TRBV19,TRBJ2-1
CASSVATGQETQYF,TGTGCCAGCAGCGTAGCTACGGGACAAGAGACCCAGTACTTC,14,NA,NA,TRBV9,TRBJ2-5
CASSHPLGPGNTIYF,TGTGCCAGCAGCCACCCGTTGGGGCCTGGAAACACCATATATTTT,15,NA,NA,TRBV7-3,TRBJ1-3
CASSLDAEQYF,TGTGCCAGCAGCTTAGATGCCGAGCAGTACTTC,11,NA,NA,TRBV11-1,TRBJ2-7
CASSLYGSTNTEAFF,TGTGCCAGCAGTTTATATGGGTCGACTAACACTGAAGCTTTCTTT,15,NA,NA,TRBV28,TRBJ1-1
CASSFKGSGANVLTF,TGTGCCAGCAGCTTTAAGGGCTCTGGGGCCAACGTCCTGACTTTC,15,NA,NA,TRBV7-2,TRBJ2-6
CASSLGLAGRYNEQFF,TGCGCCAGCAGCTTGGGCCTAGCGGGGAGATACAATGAGCAGTTCTTC,16,once,TRBD2,TRBV5-1,TRBJ2-1
CASSQQGAGGYTF,TGTGCCAGCAGTCAACAGGGTGCGGGTGGCTACACCTTC,13,NA,NA,TRBV6-1,TRBJ1-2
CASSSGTSGSRTDTQYF,TGTGCCAGCAGTTCCGGGACTAGCGGTAGTCGCACAGATACGCAGTATTTT,17,NA,TRBD2,TRBV6-2/TRBV6-3,TRBJ2-3
CASSPDRNTDTQYF,TGCGCCAGCAGCCCGGACAGGAACACAGATACGCAGTATTTT,14,NA,TRBD1,TRBV4-1,TRBJ2-3
CASTGGWNTEAFF,TGTGCCAGCACCGGAGGATGGAACACTGAAGCTTTCTTT,13,NA,NA,TRBV7-9,TRBJ1-1
CASSIVGDRAYEQYF,TGCGCCAGCAGCATCGTGGGGGACAGAGCCTACGAGCAGTACTTC,15,NA,TRBD1,TRBV5-1,TRBJ2-7
CASSQDIGGNYGYTF,TGTGCCAGCAGCCAGGATATAGGGGGGAACTATGGCTACACCTTC,15,NA,NA,TRBV7-2,TRBJ1-2
CASSVELRGNQETQYF,TGTGCCAGCAGCGTAGAGCTGCGGGGTAACCAAGAGACCCAGTACTTC,16,NA,NA,TRBV9,TRBJ2-5
CASSSTGRAPQHF,TGTGCCAGCAGCTCGACAGGACGGGCGCCCCAGCATTTT,13,NA,NA,TRBV7-9,TRBJ1-5
CASSYAGPYNEQFF,TGTGCCAGCAGTTACGCAGGGCCTTACAATGAGCAGTTCTTC,14,NA,NA,TRBV6-5,TRBJ2-1
CASSVSNGAGYTF,TGTGCCAGCAGCGTAAGTAACGGGGCTGGCTACACCTTC,13,NA,NA,TRBV9,TRBJ1-2
CASSTQGRSNYGYTF,TGTGCCAGCAGTACCCAGGGACGGAGTAACTATGGCTACACCTTC,15,NA,NA,TRBV27,TRBJ1-2
CASSLYGYSNQPQHF,TGTGCCAGCAGCTTGTACGGATATAGCAATCAGCCCCAGCATTTT,15,NA,NA,TRBV5-6,TRBJ1-5
CASSRLGGYTDTQYF,TGTGCCAGCAGCCGACTAGGCGGGTACACAGATACGCAGTATTTT,15,NA,NA,TRBV2,TRBJ2-3
CSVVGANTEAFF,TGCAGCGTTGTGGGTGCGAACACTGAAGCTTTCTTT,12,NA,NA,TRBV29-1,TRBJ1-1
CASSVTSFDEQYF,TGTGCCAGCAGCGTAACTAGTTTCGACGAGCAGTACTTC,13,NA,NA,TRBV7-9,TRBJ2-7
CACPGTGFKAFF,TGTGCCTGTCCCGGGACAGGCTTTAAAGCTTTCTTT,12,NA,TRBD1,TRBV30,TRBJ1-1
CATSRYGQEAFF,TGTGCCACCAGCAGATACGGACAGGAAGCTTTCTTT,12,once,NA,TRBV15,TRBJ1-1